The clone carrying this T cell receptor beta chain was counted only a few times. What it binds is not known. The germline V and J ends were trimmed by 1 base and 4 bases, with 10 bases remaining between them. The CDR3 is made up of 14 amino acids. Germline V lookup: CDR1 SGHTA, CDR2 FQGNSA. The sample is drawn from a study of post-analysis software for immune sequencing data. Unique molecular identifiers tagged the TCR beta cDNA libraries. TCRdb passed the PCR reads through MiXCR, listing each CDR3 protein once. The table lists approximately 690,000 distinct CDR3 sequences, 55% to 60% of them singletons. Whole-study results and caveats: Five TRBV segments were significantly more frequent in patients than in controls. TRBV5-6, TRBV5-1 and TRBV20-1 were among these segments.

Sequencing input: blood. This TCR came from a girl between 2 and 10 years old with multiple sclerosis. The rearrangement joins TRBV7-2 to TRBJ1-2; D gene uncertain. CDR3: CASSLEPGGYGYTF. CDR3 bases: TGTGCCAGCAGCTTAGAGCCCGGTGGCTATGGCTACACCTTC. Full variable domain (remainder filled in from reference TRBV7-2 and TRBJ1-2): GAGVSQSPSNKVTEKGKDVELRCDPISGHTALYWYRQSLGQGLEFLIYFQGNSAPDKSGLPSDRFSAERTGGSVSTLTIQRTQQEDSAVYLCASSLEPGGYGYTFGSGTRLTVV.